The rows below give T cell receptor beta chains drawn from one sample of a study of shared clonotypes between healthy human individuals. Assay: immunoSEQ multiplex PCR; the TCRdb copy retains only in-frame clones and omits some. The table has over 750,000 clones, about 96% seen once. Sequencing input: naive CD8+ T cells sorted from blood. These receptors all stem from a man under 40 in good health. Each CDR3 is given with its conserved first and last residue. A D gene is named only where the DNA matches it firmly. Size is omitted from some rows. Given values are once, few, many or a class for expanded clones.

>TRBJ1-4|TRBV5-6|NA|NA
TGTGCCAGCAGCTTGCGGGGTTTGTCTGAAAAACTGTTTTTT
CASSLRGLSEKLFF
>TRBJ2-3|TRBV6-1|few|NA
TGTGCCAGCAGTGAACAGGAGGGCAGGACGCAGTATTTT
CASSEQEGRTQYF
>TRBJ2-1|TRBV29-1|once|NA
TGCAGCGTTGCGGGCCGGCGGGACAGCTCCTACAATGAGCAGTTCTTC
CSVAGRRDSSYNEQFF
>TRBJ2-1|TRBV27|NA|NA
TGTGCCAGCAGCCCGACGGCGAGGAATGAGCAGTTCTTC
CASSPTARNEQFF
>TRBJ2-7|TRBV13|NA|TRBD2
TGTGCCAGCAGCTTAGACTCCAGCGGGAACTACGAGCAGTACTTC
CASSLDSSGNYEQYF
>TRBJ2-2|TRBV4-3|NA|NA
TGCGCCAGCAGCCAAGCGGTCCTCCCGAACACCGGGGAGCTGTTTTTT
CASSQAVLPNTGELFF
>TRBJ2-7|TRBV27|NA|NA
TGTGCCAGCACGGACGGCTACGAGCAGTACTTC
CASTDGYEQYF
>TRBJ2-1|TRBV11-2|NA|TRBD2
TGTGCCAGCAGCTTCGGACGGACAGCGGGAGGAGAAACCTACAATGAGCAGTTCTTC
CASSFGRTAGGETYNEQFF
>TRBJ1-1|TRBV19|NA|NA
TGTGCCAGTAGGGAGGGGAACACTGAAGCTTTCTTT
CASREGNTEAFF
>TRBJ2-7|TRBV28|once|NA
TGTGCCAGCAGTTTCGCGGGTACTAGCTCCTACGAGCAGTACTTC
CASSFAGTSSYEQYF
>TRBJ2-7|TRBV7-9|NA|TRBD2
TGTGCCAGCAGCTTAGCTAGCGGGAGAATTTACGAGCAGTACTTC
CASSLASGRIYEQYF
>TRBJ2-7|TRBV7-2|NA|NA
TGTGCCAGCAGCTTATTTTCAGGCGAGCAGTACTTC
CASSLFSGEQYF
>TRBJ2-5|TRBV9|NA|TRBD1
TGTGCCAGCAGCGAATGGGACAGGGAAGAGACCCAGTACTTC
CASSEWDREETQYF
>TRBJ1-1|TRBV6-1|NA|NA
TGTGCCAGCGGTTCCGGGACCATGAACACTGAAGCTTTCTTT
CASGSGTMNTEAFF
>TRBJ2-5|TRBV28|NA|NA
TGTGCCAGCAGGGCACAGGTTTCAGAGACCCAGTACTTC
CASRAQVSETQYF
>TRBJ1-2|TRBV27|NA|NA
TGTGCCAGCAGTTATACGGGGGGACACTATGGCTACACCTTC
CASSYTGGHYGYTF
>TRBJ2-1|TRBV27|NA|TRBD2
TGTGCCAGCAGTTCATATAACCTGACTAGCGGGAGGGGTAGAGGGCAGTTCTTC
CASSSYNLTSGRGRGQFF
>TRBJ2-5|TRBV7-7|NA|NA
TGTGCCAGCAGCTTAGTTGATACAGGAGGGGAGACCCAGTACTTC
CASSLVDTGGETQYF
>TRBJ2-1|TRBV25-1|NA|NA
TGTGCCAGCAGTGAATTGGAAGGGACCTTGGGGTCCTACAATGAGCAGTTCTTC
CASSELEGTLGSYNEQFF
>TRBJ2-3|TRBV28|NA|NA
TGTGCCAGCAGTTTTAGGCTAACAGATACGCAGTATTTT
CASSFRLTDTQYF
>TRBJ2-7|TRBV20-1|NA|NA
TGCAGTGCTAGCTGGGGGGAGCAGTACTTC
CSASWGEQYF
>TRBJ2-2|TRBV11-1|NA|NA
TGTGCCAGCAGCCTTTACGTGGCCGGGGAGCTGTTTTTT
CASSLYVAGELFF
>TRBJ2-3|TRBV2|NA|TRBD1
TGTGCCAGCAGTGAACCGAACAGCCGACAGGGATCTAGCACAGATACGCAGTATTTT
CASSEPNSRQGSSTDTQYF
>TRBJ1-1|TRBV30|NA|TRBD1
TGTGCCTGGAGTTCTAACCTCAGGGGGATGAACACTGAAGCTTTCTTT
CAWSSNLRGMNTEAFF
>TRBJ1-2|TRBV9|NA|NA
TGTGCCAGCAGCGTGGGCGTCTTC
CASSVGVF
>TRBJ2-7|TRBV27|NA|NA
TGTGCCAGCAGTTTATCGCCCTACGAGCAGTACTTC
CASSLSPYEQYF
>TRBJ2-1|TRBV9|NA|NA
TGTGCCAGTGCACAGGGCTTCGTCTACAATGAGCAGTTCTTC
CASAQGFVYNEQFF
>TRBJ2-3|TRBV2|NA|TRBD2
TGTGCCAGCAGTGGACTAGCGGGAGTTACAGATACGCAGTATTTT
CASSGLAGVTDTQYF
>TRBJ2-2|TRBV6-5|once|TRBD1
TGTGCCAGCAGTTCGCCCCTCGGACAGGGCGGGGAGCTGTTTTTT
CASSSPLGQGGELFF
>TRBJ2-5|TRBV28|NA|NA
TGTGCCAGCTGCCGGCTAGTTATACGGCAAGAGACCCAGTACTTC
CASCRLVIRQETQYF
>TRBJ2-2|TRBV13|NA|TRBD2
TGTGCCAGCAGTCATGGGACTAGCGGGAACACCGGGGAGCTGTTTTTT
CASSHGTSGNTGELFF
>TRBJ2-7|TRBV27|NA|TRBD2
TGTGCCAGCACTAGCGGATACGAGCAGTACTTC
CASTSGYEQYF
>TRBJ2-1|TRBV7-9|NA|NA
TGTGCCAGCAAGATATTGGAAAGCTCCTACAATGAGCAGTTCTTC
CASKILESSYNEQFF
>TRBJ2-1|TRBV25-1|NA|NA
TGTGCCAGCAGTGCGGACGTTCCCTTTGGGACCTACAATGAGCAGTTCTTC
CASSADVPFGTYNEQFF
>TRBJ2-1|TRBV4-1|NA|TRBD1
TGCGCCAGCACCTGGACAGGGGAACTCAATGAGCAGTTCTTC
CASTWTGELNEQFF
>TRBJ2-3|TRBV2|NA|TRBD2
TGTGCCAGCAGTGCCACAGTCGGGACTAGCGGGAGGACTTTCACAGATACGCAGTATTTT
CASSATVGTSGRTFTDTQYF
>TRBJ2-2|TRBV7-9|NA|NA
TGTGCCAGCAGCCAGCCGGGGAACAGATACACCGGGGAGCTGTTTTTT
CASSQPGNRYTGELFF
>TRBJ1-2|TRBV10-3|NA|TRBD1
TGTGCCACGGGGACAGACTTTTTGACTGAGGGCTACACCTTC
CATGTDFLTEGYTF
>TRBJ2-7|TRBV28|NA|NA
TGTGCCAGCAGTTCCCGTGATGTGGGACCCGGCCACGAGCAGTACTTC
CASSSRDVGPGHEQYF
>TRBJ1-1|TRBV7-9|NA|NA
TGTGCCAGCAGCAATCACGGCGGGGAAACTGAAGCTTTCTTT
CASSNHGGETEAFF
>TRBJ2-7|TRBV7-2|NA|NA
TGTGCCAGCACCGCCGACAGTTACGAGCAGTACTTC
CASTADSYEQYF
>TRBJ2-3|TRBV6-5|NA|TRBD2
TGTGCCAGCAGTAGGAGCGGGGCTAGCACAGATACGCAGTATTTT
CASSRSGASTDTQYF
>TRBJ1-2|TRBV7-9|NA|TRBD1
TGTGCCAGTGGGACAGCGATCTATGGCTACACCTTC
CASGTAIYGYTF
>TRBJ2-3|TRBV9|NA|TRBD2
TGTGCCAGCAGCGTAAGTGGGAGGGACGCAGATACGCAGTATTTT
CASSVSGRDADTQYF
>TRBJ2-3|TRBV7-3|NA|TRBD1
TGTGCCAGCAGCCCGGGGACAGTTAGCACAGATACGCAGTATTTT
CASSPGTVSTDTQYF
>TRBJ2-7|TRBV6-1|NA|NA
TGTGCCAGCAGTGAATCGCCAAGCTCCTACGAGCAGTACTTC
CASSESPSSYEQYF